This TCR beta chain was recovered during a study of blood T cells in healthy people across ages (dated by TCRdb to between 2014 and 2016). Study-level background: In model experiments, template switching captured roughly one uniquely barcoded TCR beta cDNA molecule for every two T cells. Using deep sequencing normalized with unique cDNA molecular identifiers, the study measured how TCR beta repertoire diversity changes with age. To avoid experimental bias, donors of different ages were spread randomly across the sequencing lanes. Two additional independent replicas of 1 million unique cDNA reads from the same blood draw were analyzed for two donors (one aged 18 to 29 and one aged 80 or older). Four age groups were formed from the donors: young (average about 16 years), middle-aged (approximately 40), aged (roughly 59) and long-lived (82).

The donors were roughly 40 Caucasian individuals from Russia, aged 6 to 90 years, who were systemically healthy. Each donor gave about 10 milliliters of peripheral blood, drawn into EDTA-treated Vacutainer tubes. Ficoll-Paque density-gradient centrifugation was used to isolate PBMCs, with at least 6.5 million per sample. Trizol reagent was used to extract total RNA from PBMCs, with at least 6 micrograms per sample. For every donor, flow cytometry on a PBMC aliquot measured the percentage of naive CD45RAhigh/CD27high T cells. CDR1 and CDR2 are read off the germline V gene (reference sequence) as LGHDT and YNNKEL. From its cysteine to its phenylalanine, the CDR3 spans 16 amino acids. The only DNA kept is the CDR3, 48 bases in frame from the first base. At the junction V is shortened by 1 base and J by 8 bases, with 20 bases in between. Concerning this clonotype: There is no known antigen for this receptor. The sample holds no much larger clone one base away, and base qualities are not on file.

The investigation overall reported the following: There was a strong correlation between observed TCR beta diversity and the percentage of naive T cells measured by flow cytometry. Compared with the aged group, the long-lived group had more naive CD4+ T cells, fewer expanded clones and increased TCR diversity, a pattern suggesting age selection. Observed TCR beta diversity per million T cells fell roughly linearly with age, and a significant reduction was already apparent by age roughly 40. Donor CMV infection status was unknown, potentially confounding age-related changes in expanded clonotypes. Because profiling used bulk unsorted PBMCs, naive and antigen-experienced compartments could not be compared conclusively. Total diversity estimates from one million sequenced T cells were considered lower bounds and underestimates.

Library preparation used 5' RACE. The instrument was an Illumina HiSeq 2500. A second PCR of 7 to 11 cycles was performed with a sample-barcoded 5' primer and a J-beta primer mix. A template-switch 5' adaptor carrying 12 random nucleotides introduced a unique molecular identifier onto each TCR beta cDNA molecule. At least 3 million CDR3-containing paired-end reads were obtained from each sample. All of the RNA was converted into first-strand cDNA using the Mint cDNA synthesis kit, with a TRBC-specific oligonucleotide serving as the primer. Following uracil-DNA glycosylase treatment, all cDNA underwent a first 18-cycle PCR with the universal primers M1SS and BC2_uni_R. As for the authors' bioinformatics: Each sample was normalized by randomly selecting 1 million high-quality reads, each carrying a distinct molecular identifier. Reads sharing molecular identifiers were discarded rather than binned into consensus sequences. MiTCR, with a Q25 quality threshold and the strictest error-elimination algorithm, was used for CDR3 identification, clonotype clustering and error correction. A nonparametric unseen species model using Euler transformation provided a lower-bound estimate of total TCR beta diversity. Starting from the raw public reads, TCRdb applied fastp trimming at Q25, assembled clones with MiXCR and retained in-frame beta chains. Rows are unified per CDR3 protein, each entry keeping the most common DNA and genes. The V and J calls shown here were made by TCRdb, not taken from the authors' results. Within this sample are a few hundred thousand distinct CDR3 sequences, with approximately 27% of them counted one time only. The ten largest account for around 18% of the sample.

Sequencing was done on a sample of blood. This TCR was recovered from an older woman in good health. The chain is made from TRBV3-1 and TRBJ1-2; TRBD1 is a weak D gene call, 5 bases matching. CDR3 sequence: CASSQVNRPGALGYTF. The DNA is TGTGCCAGCAGCCAAGTAAACAGGCCGGGAGCATTAGGCTACACCTTC.